This T cell receptor beta chain was sequenced in a study of CD8+ T cells in alopecia areata. Whole-study context: Oral tofacitinib, 5 to 10 mg twice daily, was given in an open-label trial. Scalp area affected, as a percentage, set the severity score of treated patients. General study findings and limits: Scalp clonality and expanded CD8+ clones among the top 100 fell significantly with tofacitinib.

From germline, CDR1 is MNHEY and CDR2 SMNVEV (reference sequence). The V end was cut by 3 bases, the J end by 6 bases, with 6 bases between. The CDR3 totals 12 residues. Specified treatment: oral pan-JAK inhibitor, 5-10 mg twice daily. In its sample, this clone was seen once. What it recognizes is unknown. Sequencing relied on a cDNA template that was reverse transcribed from extracted RNA. Profiling relied on immunoSEQ multiplex PCR, and the TCRdb table lists in-frame clones only, not all of them. The sample lists some 200,000 clones, around two fifths occurring once. This clonotype was sampled from a human donor with alopecia areata. V is TRBV27 and J is TRBJ1-5; D call uncertain. The specimen was CD4+ T cells sorted from blood, collected at roughly week 36, from a patient treated with tofacitinib. This CDR3 reads CASSFWGQPQHF. CDR3 coding DNA: TGTGCCAGCAGTTTTTGGGGTCAGCCCCAGCATTTT.